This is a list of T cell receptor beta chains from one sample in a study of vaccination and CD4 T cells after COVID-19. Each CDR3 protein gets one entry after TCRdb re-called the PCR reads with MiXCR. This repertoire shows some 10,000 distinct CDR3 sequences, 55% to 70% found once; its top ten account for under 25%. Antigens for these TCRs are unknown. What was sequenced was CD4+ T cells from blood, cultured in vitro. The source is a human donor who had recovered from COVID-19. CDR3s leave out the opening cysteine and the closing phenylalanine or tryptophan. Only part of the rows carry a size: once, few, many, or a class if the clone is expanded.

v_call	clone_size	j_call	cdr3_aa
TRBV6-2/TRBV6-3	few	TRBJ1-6	ASSPRGSSYNSPLH
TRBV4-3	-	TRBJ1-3	ASSQATGTGNTIY
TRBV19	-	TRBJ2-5	ASSRRMETQY
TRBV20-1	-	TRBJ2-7	SASPQRGASYEQY
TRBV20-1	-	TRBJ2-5	SASRTGGAETQY
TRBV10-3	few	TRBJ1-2	AISGVIGAPYGYT
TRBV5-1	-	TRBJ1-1	ASSLGRGGDTEAF
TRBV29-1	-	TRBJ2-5	SVAAHSGGEETQY
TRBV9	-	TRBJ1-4	ASSSRTGGFEKLF
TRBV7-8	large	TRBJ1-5	ASSLREGAQPQH
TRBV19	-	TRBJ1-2	ASTTTNPEVLTYGYT
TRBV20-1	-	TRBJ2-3	SARSTGGIADTQY
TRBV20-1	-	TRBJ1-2	SAIEGRGYT
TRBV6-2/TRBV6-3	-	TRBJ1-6	ASSFSGSSKSPLH
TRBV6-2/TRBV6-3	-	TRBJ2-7	ASSYREGYYEQY
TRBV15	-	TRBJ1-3	ATSRDRQGLVSGNTIY
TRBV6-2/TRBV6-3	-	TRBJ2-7	ASSREGGSYEQY
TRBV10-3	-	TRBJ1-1	AIKWTENTEAF
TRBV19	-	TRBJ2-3	ASSIGGADTQY
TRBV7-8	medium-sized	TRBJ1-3	ASSRRTLPGNTIY
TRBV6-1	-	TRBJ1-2	ASSEGQASYGYT
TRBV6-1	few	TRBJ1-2	ASSVYRDRGFYGYT
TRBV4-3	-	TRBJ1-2	ASSQAGQSNYGYT
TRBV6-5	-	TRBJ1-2	ASSYIRTGGAGYGYT
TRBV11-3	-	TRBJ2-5	ASSLAVFFAGLETQY
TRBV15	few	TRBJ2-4	ATSTGRGAKNIQY
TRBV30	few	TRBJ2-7	ASGGDPSGEQY
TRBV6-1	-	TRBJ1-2	ASRRQGAMDQWGYT
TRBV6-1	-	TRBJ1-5	AISESSFGVGDNQPQH
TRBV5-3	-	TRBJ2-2	ARRLVVSGQGLTGELF
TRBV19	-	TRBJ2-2	ASSQEVVAGGLITGELF
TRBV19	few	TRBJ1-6	ASSIASGYNSPLH
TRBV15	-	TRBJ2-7	ATSRDLTDPYEQY
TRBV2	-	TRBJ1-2	ASSVRGREDGYT
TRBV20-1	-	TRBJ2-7	SAARVPYEQY
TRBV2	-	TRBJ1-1	ASSDLQGASRAF
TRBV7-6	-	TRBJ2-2	ASSLGGNTGELF
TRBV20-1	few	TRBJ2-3	SAREQGTGTDTQY
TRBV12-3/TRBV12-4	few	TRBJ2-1	ASSSYNEQF
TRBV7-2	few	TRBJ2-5	ASSLDINSRETQY
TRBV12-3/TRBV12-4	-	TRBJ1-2	ASSYTGFGYT
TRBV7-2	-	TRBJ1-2	ASSPEGGNYGYT
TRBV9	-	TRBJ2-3	ASSVTPENHATQY
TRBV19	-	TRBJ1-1	ASSITGTGNTEAF
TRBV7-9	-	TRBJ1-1	ASSYTGTGLSNTEAF
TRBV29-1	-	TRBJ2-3	SVDDTTNTDTQY